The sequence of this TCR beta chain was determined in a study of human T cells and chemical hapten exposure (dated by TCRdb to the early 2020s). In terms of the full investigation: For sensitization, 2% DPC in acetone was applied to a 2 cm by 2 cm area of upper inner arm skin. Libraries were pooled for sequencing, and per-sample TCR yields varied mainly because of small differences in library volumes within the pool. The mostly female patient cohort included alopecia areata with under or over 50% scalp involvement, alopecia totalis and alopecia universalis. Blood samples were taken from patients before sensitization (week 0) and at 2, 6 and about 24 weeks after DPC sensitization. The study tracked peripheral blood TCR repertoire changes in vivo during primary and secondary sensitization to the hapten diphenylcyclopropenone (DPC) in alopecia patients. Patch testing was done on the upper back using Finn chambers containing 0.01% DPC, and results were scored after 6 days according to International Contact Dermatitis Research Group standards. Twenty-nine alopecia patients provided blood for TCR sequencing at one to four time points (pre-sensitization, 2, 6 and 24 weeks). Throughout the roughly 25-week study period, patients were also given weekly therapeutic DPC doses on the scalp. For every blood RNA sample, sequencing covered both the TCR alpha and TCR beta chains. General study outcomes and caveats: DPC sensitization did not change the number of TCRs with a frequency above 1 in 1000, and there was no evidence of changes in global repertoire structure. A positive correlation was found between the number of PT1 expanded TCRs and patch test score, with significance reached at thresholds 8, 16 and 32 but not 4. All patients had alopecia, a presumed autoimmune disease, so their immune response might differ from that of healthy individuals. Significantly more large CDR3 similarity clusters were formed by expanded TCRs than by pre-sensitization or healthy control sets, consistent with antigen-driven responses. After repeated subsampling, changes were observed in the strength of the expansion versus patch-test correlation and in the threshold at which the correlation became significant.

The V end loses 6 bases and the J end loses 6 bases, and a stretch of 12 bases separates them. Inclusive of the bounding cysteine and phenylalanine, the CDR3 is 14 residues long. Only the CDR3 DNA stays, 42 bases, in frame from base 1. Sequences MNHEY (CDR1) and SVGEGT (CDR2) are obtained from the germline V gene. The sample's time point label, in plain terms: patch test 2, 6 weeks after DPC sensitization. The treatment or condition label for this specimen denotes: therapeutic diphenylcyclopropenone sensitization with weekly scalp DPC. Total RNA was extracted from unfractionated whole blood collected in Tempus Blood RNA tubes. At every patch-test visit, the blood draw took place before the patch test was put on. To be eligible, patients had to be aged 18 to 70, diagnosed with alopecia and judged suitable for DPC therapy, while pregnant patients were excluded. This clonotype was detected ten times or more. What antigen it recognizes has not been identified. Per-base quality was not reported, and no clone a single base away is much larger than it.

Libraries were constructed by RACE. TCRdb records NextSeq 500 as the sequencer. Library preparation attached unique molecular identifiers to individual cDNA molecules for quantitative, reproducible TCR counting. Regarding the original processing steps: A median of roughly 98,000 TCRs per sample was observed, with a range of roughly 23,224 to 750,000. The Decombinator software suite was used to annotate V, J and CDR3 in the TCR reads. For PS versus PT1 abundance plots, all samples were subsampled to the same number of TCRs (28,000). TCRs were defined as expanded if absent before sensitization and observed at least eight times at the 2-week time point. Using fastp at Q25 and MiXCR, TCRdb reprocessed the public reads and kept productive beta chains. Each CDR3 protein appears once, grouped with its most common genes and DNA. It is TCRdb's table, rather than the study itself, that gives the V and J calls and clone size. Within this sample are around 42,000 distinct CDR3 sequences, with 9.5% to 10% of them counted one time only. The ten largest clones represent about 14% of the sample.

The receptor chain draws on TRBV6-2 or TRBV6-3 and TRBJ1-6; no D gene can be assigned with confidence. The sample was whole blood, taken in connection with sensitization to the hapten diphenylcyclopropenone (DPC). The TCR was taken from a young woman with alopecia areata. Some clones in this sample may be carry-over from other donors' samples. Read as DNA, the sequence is TGTGCCAGCAGGGACGGAACCAGTAATTCACCCCTCCACTTT. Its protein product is CASRDGTSNSPLHF.